Presented here are 12 T cell receptor beta chains from one specimen sequenced in a study of blood T cell repertoires in COVID-19. Clones were sequenced by immunoSEQ multiplex PCR, and TCRdb holds only the in-frame ones, with some missing. The sample has fewer than 500,000 clones, 85% to 90% seen once. Sequenced sample: PBMCs or T cells enriched from blood (not recorded which). Receptors were obtained from a man aged 30-40 years who had recovered from COVID-19.

This clone occurred once. The V gene is TRBV5-1, the J gene TRBJ2-1, with 9 bases that match TRBD1. The trim removed 4 bases at V and 5 bases at J, leaving 1 base unmatched. This CDR3 is 13 amino acids long. Germline V gene lookup returns CDR1 SGHRS and CDR2 YFSETQ. The CDR3 here is CASSRTGDNEQFF. Written as DNA, the CDR3 is TGCGCCAGCAGCCGGACAGGGGACAATGAGCAGTTCTTC.

The chain employs TRBV6-4 and TRBJ1-1; 9 bases line up with TRBD1. This CDR3 contains 12 residues. Germline V gene sequence: CDR1 MRHNA, CDR2 SNTAGT. V lost 7 bases, J lost 9 bases, and 6 bases stayed unmatched. The CDR3 DNA is TGTGCCAGCATTGGGACAGGGCCTAAAGCTTTCTTT. Amino acid sequence: CASIGTGPKAFF.

The rearrangement joins TRBV10-3 to TRBJ2-3, with 8 bases that match TRBD2. The CDR3 loop spans 12 amino acids. V was pared by 10 bases and J by 10 bases, with 10 bases of the junction left unmatched. Germline assignment: CDR1 ENHRY and CDR2 SYGVKD. In DNA form, the CDR3 reads TGTGCCACCCGGAATAGCGGGACTCCGCAGTATTTT. Protein: CATRNSGTPQYF.

This clone is a singleton in its sample. J is TRBJ2-3 and V is TRBV27; TRBD2 matches at 9 bases. The V gene end was trimmed by 5 bases and the J gene end by 6 bases; junction bases not matched to a gene: 9. CDR1 is MNHEY and CDR2 is SMNVEV in the germline V gene (reference sequence). CDR3 size: 15 residues. CDR3 bases: TGTGCCAGCAGTCCATTAGCGGGAGCTGGGGATACGCAGTATTTT. Protein product: CASSPLAGAGDTQYF.

J is TRBJ2-5 and V is TRBV9, with TRBD2 identical over 15 bases. This CDR3 spans 17 amino acids. Trimming removed 4 bases from V and 5 bases from J; junction bases left unmatched: 9. Germline V gene lookup returns CDR1 SGDLS and CDR2 YYNGEE. CDR3 DNA: TGTGCCAGCAGCCACGGACTAGCGGGAGGGCTCGCGGAGACCCAGTACTTC. Amino acid sequence: CASSHGLAGGLAETQYF.

The chain recombines TRBV6-5 with TRBJ2-2; possibly TRBD1 for D (6 bases). CDR1 and CDR2 from the germline V gene are MNHEY and SVGAGI. Trimming took off 2 bases at V and 5 bases at J, with 12 bases between the two ends. The CDR3 spans 15 residues. This CDR3 reads CASSYISTGTGELFF. The CDR3 DNA sequence: TGTGCCAGCAGTTACATTTCAACAGGGACCGGGGAGCTGTTTTTT.

The chain recombines TRBV5-4 with TRBJ2-1; D is perhaps TRBD2 (5 bases). Germline values: CDR1 SGHNT, CDR2 YYREEE (reference sequence). Trimming left V 3 bases short and J 9 bases short, with 19 bases between. CDR3 size: 15 residues. The CDR3 DNA reads TGTGCCAGCAGCTCTTCTAGCAGCTTTCTTGGTGAGCAGTTCTTC. Translation gives CASSSSSSFLGEQFF.

The chain couples TRBV3-1 (or the pseudogene TRBV3-2) to TRBJ2-7; 9 bases line up with TRBD2. The trim removed 1 base at V and 4 bases at J, leaving 5 bases unmatched. The CDR3 extends over 15 amino acids. From germline, CDR1 is LGHDT and CDR2 YNNKEL (reference sequence). The CDR3 loop reads CASSQGSGRIYEQYF. The CDR3 DNA sequence: TGTGCCAGCAGCCAAGGTAGCGGGAGAATATACGAGCAGTACTTC.

This clone was counted a single time. The CDR3 coding sequence is TGTGCCAGCAGCACCACCGCGGGACTAGATCCCTTTGAGCAGTTCTTC. Translation: CASSTTAGLDPFEQFF. V gene TRBV7-2 combines with J gene TRBJ2-1; the match to TRBD2 covers 8 bases. This CDR3 contains 16 residues. After removal of 5 bases from V and 9 bases from J, the junction contained 15 bases not matched to a gene. CDR1 is SGHTA and CDR2 is FQGNSA in the germline V gene. The full variable domain, rest sourced from reference TRBV7-2 and TRBJ2-1, is GAGVSQSPSNKVTEKGKDVELRCDPISGHTALYWYRQSLGQGLEFLIYFQGNSAPDKSGLPSDRFSAERTGGSVSTLTIQRTQQEDSAVYLCASSTTAGLDPFEQFFGPGTRLTVL.

The rearrangement links TRBV5-1 to TRBJ2-7, with 7 nucleotides matching TRBD2. Germline CDR1 and CDR2: SGHRS and YFSETQ. This CDR3 has 13 amino acids. V shed 4 bases and J 4 bases; nucleotides not matched to a gene: 5. In DNA, the CDR3 is TGCGCCAGCAGCCCGGGACTACCATACGAGCAGTACTTC. Its protein product is CASSPGLPYEQYF. Drawing the rest from reference TRBV5-1 and TRBJ2-7, the complete variable domain is KAGVTQTPRYLIKTRGQQVTLSCSPISGHRSVSWYQQTPGQGLQFLFEYFSETQRNKGNFPGRFSGRQFSNSRSEMNVSTLELGDSALYLCASSPGLPYEQYFGPGTRLTVT.

This clone appeared once. The rearrangement uses TRBV3-1 (or the pseudogene TRBV3-2) and TRBJ2-1; possible D gene TRBD2, 6 bases. The CDR3 is 15 amino acids. The V gene's germline CDR1 is LGHDT and CDR2 YNNKEL (reference sequence). V gave up 1 base and J gave up 6 bases, with 13 bases separating them. This chain's CDR3 is CASSQGQGGSNEQFF. As DNA, the CDR3 is TGTGCCAGCAGCCAAGGTCAGGGAGGAAGCAATGAGCAGTTCTTC.

This chain uses TRBV18 with TRBJ1-1, with TRBD1 identical over 9 bases. V lost 5 bases to trimming and J lost 5 bases; unmatched junction nucleotides: 6. Per the germline V gene, CDR1 is KGHSH and CDR2 is LQKENI. The CDR3 has 14 amino acids. The chain's CDR3 is CASSSDRGVTEAFF. The DNA of the CDR3 is TGTGCCAGCTCATCGGACAGGGGTGTGACTGAAGCTTTCTTT. The full variable domain, rest sourced from reference TRBV18 and TRBJ1-1, is NAGVMQNPRHLVRRRGQEARLRCSPMKGHSHVYWYRQLPEEGLKFMVYLQKENIIDESGMPKERFSAEFPKEGPSILRIQQVVRGDSAAYFCASSSDRGVTEAFFGQGTRLTVV.